A single sample is the source of the 32 T cell receptor beta chains below, sequenced in a study of cytomegalovirus exposure and HLA in healthy donors. The PCR made use of 60 Vbeta and 13 Jbeta primers. The data were produced by immunoSEQ multiplex PCR, yet TCRdb's version contains in-frame clones alone and is incomplete. The table has roughly 190,000 clones, roughly 9.4% seen once. The sequenced sample was PBMCs. Source of these receptors: a woman aged 25 to 39 in good health and CMV-seropositive.

This clone has just a few counts. This chain uses TRBV29-1 with TRBJ2-1; D is possibly TRBD1 (5 bases). V shed 7 bases and J shed 5 bases, with 12 bases lying between them. This CDR3 spans 12 amino acids. Germline loops: CDR1 SQVTM, CDR2 ANQGSEA. DNA of the CDR3: TGCAGCGGCCGGGTACAGGACAATGAGCAGTTCTTC. Protein: CSGRVQDNEQFF.

The chain combines TRBV19 with TRBJ1-1; no clear D. Per the germline V gene, CDR1 is LNHDA and CDR2 is SQIVND (reference sequence). Trimming took 6 bases from V and 3 from J, leaving 5 bases between them. The CDR3 is 11 residues long. CDR3 nucleotide sequence: TGTGCCAGTAGGTCGTACACTGAAGCTTTCTTT. Residues: CASRSYTEAFF.

For this clone: This sample includes further DNA sequences coding for the same CDR3. This chain connects TRBV7-8 to TRBJ2-1; possible D gene TRBD2, 6 bases. CDR3 size: 13 residues. Trimming left V 3 bases short and J 3 bases short, with 6 bases between. Germline V gives CDR1 SGHVS, CDR2 FQNEAQ. CDR3 sequence reads: CASSLGLYNEQFF. CDR3 coding DNA: TGTGCCAGCAGCTTGGGACTCTACAATGAGCAGTTCTTC.

This chain uses TRBV7-6 with TRBJ2-6; 9 nucleotides agree with TRBD1. Germline V gives CDR1 SGHVS, CDR2 FNYEAQ. This CDR3 is built from 21 residues. The junction had 13 bases not matched to a gene; V was cut back by 1 base and J by 0 bases. CDR3: CASSLEPSMTGGSSGANVLTF. CDR3 nucleotides: TGTGCCAGCAGCTTAGAGCCCTCAATGACAGGGGGGTCCTCTGGGGCCAACGTCCTGACTTTC.

The CDR3 spells CASSSPGGGGYTF. CDR3 nucleotides: TGTGCCAGCAGCTCACCAGGGGGCGGAGGCTACACCTTC. The gene calls are TRBV7-9 and TRBJ1-2; 8 nucleotides agree with TRBD1. V dropped 4 bases and J dropped 8; count of bases not matched to a gene: 6. Germline CDR1 and CDR2: SEHNR and FQNEAQ (reference sequence). CDR3 length equals 13 residues.

The chain carries TRBV30 and TRBJ1-1, with D unclear. V was pared by 2 bases and J by 4 bases, with 11 bases between. The germline V gene has CDR1 GTSNPN and CDR2 SVGIG (reference sequence). This CDR3 spans 13 amino acids. CDR3 loop: CAWSRGTFTEAFF. For the CDR3, the DNA is TGTGCCTGGAGTCGGGGAACGTTCACTGAAGCTTTCTTT.

V is TRBV7-9 and J is TRBJ2-1; 9 bases align to TRBD2. With V trimmed by 8 bases and J by 0 bases, 2 bases remained unmatched. The germline V gene encodes CDR1 SEHNR and CDR2 FQNEAQ (reference sequence). The CDR3 covers 14 residues. The chain's CDR3 is CASVSGSSYNEQFF. Here the CDR3 DNA reads TGTGCCAGCGTTAGCGGGAGCTCCTACAATGAGCAGTTCTTC.

The J gene is TRBJ2-1, the V gene TRBV2, with 10 positions matching TRBD2. The J segment lost 12 bases and the V segment lost 5 bases, leaving 13 bases of the junction unmatched. Germline V gene data show CDR1 as SNHLY and CDR2 as FYNNEI. This CDR3 spans 15 amino acids. This CDR3 reads CASSPGLAEGVGQFF. The CDR3 DNA follows: TGTGCCAGCAGTCCAGGACTAGCGGAGGGGGTGGGGCAGTTCTTC. The whole variable domain, remainder taken from reference TRBV2 and TRBJ2-1, is EPEVTQTPSHQVTQMGQEVILRCVPISNHLYFYWYRQILGQKVEFLVSFYNNEISEKSEIFDDQFSVERPDGSNFTLKIRSTKLEDSAMYFCASSPGLAEGVGQFFGPGTRLTVL.

The chain links TRBV6-6 to TRBJ2-5, with a weak D call TRBD2 (7 bases). The CDR3 covers 16 residues. V was pared by 2 bases and J by 5 bases, with 18 bases between. From germline, CDR1 is MNHNY and CDR2 SVGAGI (reference sequence). The CDR3 sequence is CASSYPARGARETQYF. CDR3 nucleotide sequence: TGTGCCAGCAGTTACCCAGCCCGGGGGGCAAGGGAGACCCAGTACTTC.

This clone was counted between two and nine times. The chain employs TRBV23-1 and TRBJ1-1, with D perhaps matching TRBD1 (5 bases). TRBV23-1 counts as an open reading frame of uncertain function. The CDR3 length is 16 residues. V was cut by 4 bases and J by 0 bases, with 15 bases left in between. As DNA, the CDR3 is TGCGCCAGCAGTCCCTCAGGGCGTCAATTGAACACTGAAGCTTTCTTT. Translation: CASSPSGRQLNTEAFF.

The V and J genes are TRBV9 and TRBJ1-2; D perhaps matches TRBD1 (5 bases). The V end was cut by 3 bases, the J end by 7 bases, with 16 bases between. Germline V gives CDR1 SGDLS, CDR2 YYNGEE. The CDR3 contains 14 residues. CDR3 in DNA: TGTGCCAGCAGCGGACGCAGGGAGGTCGGTGGCTACACCTTC. The encoded protein is CASSGRREVGGYTF.

This clone was counted only a few times. The V call is TRBV11-2, the J call TRBJ2-3; 7 positions match TRBD2. This CDR3 spans 15 amino acids. With 4 bases clipped from V and 1 base from J, the junction kept 5 bases outside the gene matches. Germline-derived CDR1 and CDR2 are SGHAT and FQNNGV. In nucleotides, the CDR3 is TGTGCCAGCAGCTCCCTGGCGGGGGGCACAGATACGCAGTATTTT. This encodes CASSSLAGGTDTQYF.

This clone was observed a few times. The rearrangement joins TRBV30 to TRBJ2-2; perhaps TRBD2 as D (5 bases). The CDR3 length is 15 residues. CDR1 GTSNPN and CDR2 SVGIG come from the germline V gene (reference sequence). Between the trimmed V and J ends, which lost 4 bases and 1 base, there was a span of 13 bases. In nucleotides, the CDR3 is TGTGCCTGGAACGTAGGACTGATGAACACCGGGGAGCTGTTTTTT. It codes for CAWNVGLMNTGELFF.

The chain is built from TRBV4-2 and TRBJ2-7; D perhaps matches TRBD2 (6 bases). The V and J ends lost 4 bases and 4 bases respectively, with 20 bases between them. Germline V gives CDR1 LGHNA, CDR2 YNFKEQ. The CDR3 loop spans 16 amino acids. As DNA, the CDR3 is TGTGCCAGCAGCCCTCTGGGACTGGAAGGGTTATACGAGCAGTACTTC. It yields the protein CASSPLGLEGLYEQYF.

There are a few counts of this clone. The chain is built from TRBV6-1 and TRBJ1-2, with TRBD1 matching over 7 bases. V shed 7 bases, J shed 8 bases, and the junction held 10 bases outside the gene matches. The CDR3 contains 13 residues. Germline V CDR1 and CDR2: MNHNS, SASEGT. The CDR3 protein is CASNRQGRGGYTF. The CDR3, as DNA: TGTGCCAGCAACCGACAGGGACGAGGCGGCTACACCTTC.

V usage is TRBV14 and J usage is TRBJ2-1; the D is unclear. This CDR3 has 14 residues. Germline lookup yields CDR1 SGHDN and CDR2 FVKESK. Between the trimmed V and J ends, which lost 0 bases and 6 bases, there was a span of 9 bases. CDR3 DNA: TGTGCCAGCAGCCAAGATCTCCTCCGCAATGAGCAGTTCTTC. This codes for CASSQDLLRNEQFF. The variable domain in full, completed from reference TRBV14 and TRBJ2-1, reads EAGVTQFPSHSVIEKGQTVTLRCDPISGHDNLYWYRRVMGKEIKFLLHFVKESKQDESGMPNNRFLAERTGGTYSTLKVQPAELEDSGVYFCASSQDLLRNEQFFGPGTRLTVL.

This sequence joins TRBV30 and TRBJ2-5, with 8 bases that match TRBD2. The J call may be in error: the DNA end matches TRBJ2-7 better. The CDR3 sequence is 13 residues long. From germline, CDR1 is GTSNPN and CDR2 SVGIG (reference sequence). CDR3 DNA sequence: TGTGCCTGGAATAGCGGGGAATCCTACGAGCAGTACTTC. It specifies CAWNSGESYEQYF.

The gene calls are TRBV7-9 and TRBJ2-2; tentatively, D is TRBD2 (6 bases). The germline V and J ends were trimmed by 5 bases and 4 bases, with 14 bases remaining between them. Per the germline V gene, CDR1 is SEHNR and CDR2 is FQNEAQ (reference sequence). This CDR3 comprises 15 residues. CDR3 coding DNA: TGTGCCAGCAGCCGGAGGGTCCGTGGCACCGGGGAGCTGTTTTTT. It is translated as CASSRRVRGTGELFF. Drawing the rest from reference TRBV7-9 and TRBJ2-2, the complete variable domain is DTGVSQNPRHKITKRGQNVTFRCDPISEHNRLYWYRQTLGQGPEFLTYFQNEAQLEKSRLLSDRFSAERPKGSFSTLEIQRTEQGDSAMYLCASSRRVRGTGELFFGEGSRLTVL.

The CDR3 DNA reads TGCGCCAGCAGCATCGTACAGGGGGCCGGGGAGACCCAGTACTTC. It translates to CASSIVQGAGETQYF. The rearrangement links TRBV5-1 to TRBJ2-5; TRBD1 agrees at 9 bases. The CDR3 spans 15 residues. V dropped 4 bases and J dropped 5; count of bases not matched to a gene: 9. In germline, CDR1 is SGHRS, CDR2 YFSETQ.

This clone was observed a few times. The rearrangement links TRBV19 to TRBJ2-5, with D unresolved. The ends were cut back, 1 base at V and 7 bases at J, with 13 bases in the middle. CDR1 and CDR2 from the germline V gene are LNHDA and SQIVND (reference sequence). The CDR3 loop spans 14 amino acids. In DNA form, the CDR3 reads TGTGCCAGTAGTATAGCAATGGGTCACAGGACCCAGTACTTC. Translated: CASSIAMGHRTQYF.

This clone appeared a few times. The chain uses TRBV5-6 and TRBJ1-1; D possibly corresponds to TRBD1 (5 bases). This CDR3 is 16 amino acids long. V lost 0 bases and J lost 1, with 13 bases in between. From germline, CDR1 is SGHDT and CDR2 YYEEEE. In DNA form, the CDR3 reads TGTGCCAGCAGCTTGGTGGGTGTTGGGGCGAACACTGAAGCTTTCTTT. It specifies CASSLVGVGANTEAFF.

This sequence joins TRBV18 and TRBJ2-5; D is unclear. Germline lookup yields CDR1 KGHSH and CDR2 LQKENI. Trimming shortened V by 4 bases and J by 5 bases, and 11 bases separated the two germline ends. The CDR3 is made up of 13 amino acids. CDR3 in amino acids: CASSLSLGETQYF. The CDR3 DNA is TGTGCCAGCTCACTCTCCCTTGGCGAGACCCAGTACTTC.

The table lists this clone with a few counts. The V call is TRBV15, the J call TRBJ2-5; 7 positions match TRBD1. Germline loops: CDR1 LNHNV, CDR2 YYDKDF (reference sequence). V trimming: 3 bases; J trimming: 3 bases; junction bases outside the gene matches: 7. CDR3 size: 15 residues. The CDR3 is CATSSLSDREETQYF. The CDR3 bases are TGTGCCACCAGCAGTCTTTCCGACAGGGAAGAGACCCAGTACTTC.

The chain employs TRBV2 and TRBJ2-5, with 7 bases fitting TRBD1. The ends lost 5 bases at V and 1 base at J; junction bases unmatched: 10. Germline V gene sequence: CDR1 SNHLY, CDR2 FYNNEI. CDR3 length equals 16 residues. DNA of the CDR3: TGTGCCAGCAGTATACAGGGGCCCACATCCCAAGAGACCCAGTACTTC. Its protein product is CASSIQGPTSQETQYF.

This clone was recorded a few times. The V and J genes are TRBV11-2 and TRBJ2-7, with 10 bases lining up with TRBD2. The CDR3 spans 16 residues. V dropped 5 bases and J dropped 5; count of bases not matched to a gene: 12. Germline-derived CDR1 and CDR2 are SGHAT and FQNNGV. The CDR3, as DNA: TGTGCCAGCAGCCGACTGGGGGCTAGCGGGAGCCACGAGCAGTACTTC. Residues: CASSRLGASGSHEQYF.

In this sample, this clone turned up a few times. V gene TRBV27 combines with J gene TRBJ1-1, with D possibly TRBD1 on 5 matching bases. Germline V gene sequence: CDR1 MNHEY, CDR2 SMNVEV (reference sequence). The V gene lost 4 bases and the J gene lost 1 base, with 16 bases spanning the gap. This CDR3 spans 16 amino acids. In DNA form, the CDR3 reads TGTGCCAGCAGTTCCCCAGTCCCGGGGGAGAACACTGAAGCTTTCTTT. Its protein is CASSSPVPGENTEAFF.

This clone was seen more than once but under ten times. The chain employs TRBV7-2 and TRBJ2-5, with D possibly matching TRBD1 (6 bases). The CDR3 has 13 residues. The germline CDR1 and CDR2 sequences are SGHTA and FQGNSA. Between the trimmed V and J ends, which lost 5 bases and 5 bases, there was a span of 12 bases. For the CDR3, the DNA is TGTGCCAGCAGCGGCAACAGGGATGAGACCCAGTACTTC. Translated: CASSGNRDETQYF. The full variable domain, its missing parts supplied by reference TRBV7-2 and TRBJ2-5, is GAGVSQSPSNKVTEKGKDVELRCDPISGHTALYWYRQSLGQGLEFLIYFQGNSAPDKSGLPSDRFSAERTGGSVSTLTIQRTQQEDSAVYLCASSGNRDETQYFGPGTRLLVL.

This clone was counted a few times. The chain couples TRBV2 to TRBJ1-3, with D maybe TRBD1 (5 bases). The CDR3 length is 13 residues. Germline CDR1 SNHLY, CDR2 FYNNEI. The ends were cut back, 6 bases at V and 4 bases at J, with 10 bases in the middle. The CDR3 loop is CASRYQGGNTIYF. The CDR3 nucleotides are TGTGCCAGCAGGTACCAGGGAGGAAACACCATATATTTT.

The chain recombines TRBV5-1 with TRBJ1-4; D gene ambiguous. This CDR3 contains 16 residues. Germline loops: CDR1 SGHRS, CDR2 YFSETQ. V was shortened by 4 bases and J by 4 bases, with 17 bases between the two germline ends. CDR3 bases: TGCGCCAGCAGCCCGCCGACGGGGAGTGATAATGAAAAACTGTTTTTT. Amino acid sequence: CASSPPTGSDNEKLFF.

This clone was picked up a small number of times. The chain combines TRBV5-8 with TRBJ2-5, with 7 bases matching TRBD2. Germline V gene lookup returns CDR1 SGHTS and CDR2 YDEGEE. CDR3 length equals 16 residues. Trimming took 3 bases from V and 5 from J; bases not matched to a gene: 13. CDR3 in DNA: TGTGCCAGCAGCTCTGGGAGGGGACCACGGCAGGAGACCCAGTACTTC. This translates into CASSSGRGPRQETQYF. The full variable domain, its missing parts supplied by reference TRBV5-8 and TRBJ2-5, is EAGVTQSPTHLIKTRGQQATLRCSPISGHTSVYWYQQALGLGLQFLLWYDEGEERNRGNFPPRFSGRQFPNYSSELNVNALELEDSALYLCASSSGRGPRQETQYFGPGTRLLVL.

There are a few counts of this clone. The V and J genes are TRBV12-5 and TRBJ2-7; 9 bases are a match to TRBD2. The CDR3 has 15 amino acids. With V trimmed by 4 bases and J by 4 bases, 8 bases remained unmatched. Germline V CDR1 and CDR2: LGHNT, FRNRAP. The CDR3 nucleotides are TGTGCTAGTGGTTCCTTAGCGGGAGCGGGGTACGAGCAGTACTTC. Residues: CASGSLAGAGYEQYF.

This sequence joins TRBV7-2 and TRBJ2-2; a possible D gene is TRBD2 (8 bases). The CDR3 sequence is 15 residues long. Germline assignment: CDR1 SGHTA and CDR2 FQGNSA. V shed 8 bases and J shed 7 bases, with 20 bases lying between them. As DNA, the CDR3 is TGTGCCAGCCAGGGGGGAGCGGGAGTACACGGGGAGCTGTTTTTT. Translating gives CASQGGAGVHGELFF.